Sequencing of this T cell receptor beta chain was carried out in a study of shared clonotypes between healthy human individuals. Overall study findings and caveats: It was the few donors that limited the genetic and exposure-history diversity represented.

Method: immunoSEQ multiplex PCR; TCRdb's copy keeps in-frame clones and lacks some. Of 2 million to 2.5 million clones in the sample, over 85% were seen once. Each donor was a Caucasian adult residing in Nashville, Tennessee. The study separated CD4+ cells into CD45RA+ naive and CD45RA-negative memory subsets. Regarding this clone: Its antigen is currently unknown.

The source material was naive CD4+ T cells from PBMCs. Noted subset: CD45RA+ positively selected. The sequence came from a man aged 18 to 30 in good health. Some clones in this sample may be carry-over from other donors' samples.

CDR3 in DNA: TGTGCCAGTAGTAAACGACAGGCACCCTCTGGAAACACCATATATTTT. As protein: CASSKRQAPSGNTIYF. This rearrangement joins TRBV19 to TRBJ1-3, with a possible D match to TRBD1 (6 bases). The CDR3 runs 16 residues. Trimming pared 4 bases from V and 0 bases from J, leaving 13 bases between. Germline lookup yields CDR1 LNHDA and CDR2 SQIVND (reference sequence).